Sequencing of this TCR beta chain was carried out in a study of blood T cells in healthy people across ages. The V end was cut by 1 base, the J end by 4 bases, with 13 bases between. This CDR3 spans 15 amino acids. Germline V gives CDR1 SGHTA, CDR2 FQGNSA. Healthy Caucasians from Russia aged roughly 6 to 100 served as donors. Using a J-beta primer mix together with a sample-barcoded 5' primer, a second PCR was run for roughly 7 to 11 cycles. TCRdb independently ran MiXCR on the 5' RACE reads; one entry per CDR3 protein. The sample has hundreds of thousands of distinct CDR3 sequences; roughly 25% are singletons. This clonotype occurred a few times. The data were also submitted as part of a second study, on T cells of mothers and their children. That paper states: Material was donated by three healthy Caucasian mothers and their six children. Second-PCR primer M1S introduced sample barcodes and 2-4 random nucleotides.

This chain joins TRBV7-2 and TRBJ1-2, with D possibly TRBD1 on 5 matching bases. The sequencing input was blood. This receptor was taken from a boy aged 10-17 years in good health. CDR3 bases: TGTGCCAGCAGCTTAGAACCAGGGTTCGCCTATGGCTACACCTTC. It encodes CASSLEPGFAYGYTF.